These T cell receptor beta chains were read from a single sample in a study of OX40 agonist ivuxolimab in advanced cancers. Produced via immunoSEQ multiplex PCR; TCRdb's table is partial and in-frame only. The table has about 56,000 clones, 85% to 90% seen once; the top ten hold under 13%. The source was CD4+ or CD8+ T cells sorted from blood, collected in a trial of the OX40 agonist ivuxolimab. These receptor sequences come from an adult with an advanced solid tumor such as melanoma, head and neck, liver or kidney cancer. Each CDR3 is given with its conserved first and last residue. The D gene is left open where the match is weak. Expanded clones get a size class; other rows say once, few or many, or leave the size out.

abundance: once
d_gene: NA
j_gene: TRBJ2-7
len: 15
v_gene: TRBV6-6
CDR3nt: TGTGCCAGCAGTTCCCAGCCGGGACTCGGTGGAGACTTGAACTTC
CDR3aa: CASSSQPGLGGDLNF

abundance: NA
d_gene: TRBD1
j_gene: TRBJ1-1
len: 16
v_gene: TRBV28
CDR3nt: TGTGCCAGCAGTTTACGTACAGGGGGCCCGAACACTGAAGCTTTCTTT
CDR3aa: CASSLRTGGPNTEAFF

abundance: once
d_gene: NA
j_gene: TRBJ1-5
len: 16
v_gene: TRBV21-1
CDR3nt: TGTGCCAGCAGCAAAGGGTGGGAGCAGCCCAATCAGCCCCAGCATTTT
CDR3aa: CASSKGWEQPNQPQHF

abundance: once
d_gene: NA
j_gene: TRBJ2-5
len: 15
v_gene: TRBV5-1
CDR3nt: TGCGCCAGCAGCTTACTCGGACAGCTCCAAGAGACCCAGTACTTC
CDR3aa: CASSLLGQLQETQYF

abundance: NA
d_gene: NA
j_gene: TRBJ2-3
len: 14
v_gene: TRBV7-2
CDR3nt: TGTGCCAGCAGCTTAGCGATTCACACAGATACGCAGTATTTT
CDR3aa: CASSLAIHTDTQYF

abundance: NA
d_gene: NA
j_gene: TRBJ1-1
len: 13
v_gene: TRBV6-5
CDR3nt: TGTGCCAGCAGGGCGGACGGAAACACTGAAGCTTTCTTT
CDR3aa: CASRADGNTEAFF

abundance: NA
d_gene: NA
j_gene: TRBJ2-2
len: 14
v_gene: TRBV5-4
CDR3nt: TGTGCCAGCAGCTTGTATGGTAACACCGGGGAGCTGTTTTTT
CDR3aa: CASSLYGNTGELFF

abundance: NA
d_gene: TRBD2
j_gene: TRBJ2-1
len: 16
v_gene: TRBV5-4
CDR3nt: TGTGCCAGCAGCTTTCTAAAGCGGGGGTCAGGTTATGAGCAGTTCTTC
CDR3aa: CASSFLKRGSGYEQFF

abundance: NA
d_gene: TRBD2
j_gene: TRBJ2-2
len: 16
v_gene: TRBV11-2
CDR3nt: TGTGCCAGCAGCATGGGACTAGCGGGAGACACCGGGGAGCTGTTTTTT
CDR3aa: CASSMGLAGDTGELFF

abundance: once
d_gene: TRBD1
j_gene: TRBJ2-6
len: 17
v_gene: TRBV11-1
CDR3nt: TGTGCCAGCAGCACGGGACAGCCTGGGGCTGGGGCCAACGTCCTGACTTTC
CDR3aa: CASSTGQPGAGANVLTF

abundance: NA
d_gene: NA
j_gene: TRBJ2-3
len: 14
v_gene: TRBV29-1
CDR3nt: TGCAGCGCCGTGAAGGGAGGTTTGTCAGATACGCAGTATTTT
CDR3aa: CSAVKGGLSDTQYF

abundance: NA
d_gene: TRBD2
j_gene: TRBJ2-5
len: 14
v_gene: TRBV30
CDR3nt: TGTGCCTGGAGTACGGGACTACCCTCAACCTCCCAGTACTTC
CDR3aa: CAWSTGLPSTSQYF

abundance: NA
d_gene: TRBD1
j_gene: TRBJ2-7
len: 17
v_gene: TRBV23-1
CDR3nt: TGCGCCAGCAGTCACCACGGCCGGGACAGGAATCCCTACGAGCAGTACTTC
CDR3aa: CASSHHGRDRNPYEQYF

abundance: NA
d_gene: NA
j_gene: TRBJ1-2
len: 12
v_gene: TRBV7-9
CDR3nt: TGTGCCAGCAGCTTAGCTCCGAATGGCTACACCTTC
CDR3aa: CASSLAPNGYTF

abundance: NA
d_gene: NA
j_gene: TRBJ1-2
len: 13
v_gene: TRBV18
CDR3nt: TGTGCCAGCTCACCACCCATTAACTATGGCTACACCTTC
CDR3aa: CASSPPINYGYTF

abundance: NA
d_gene: TRBD1
j_gene: TRBJ1-6
len: 14
v_gene: TRBV7-2
CDR3nt: TGTGCCAGCAGTATTCAGGGGGATCAGAGACCCCTCCACTTT
CDR3aa: CASSIQGDQRPLHF

abundance: NA
d_gene: NA
j_gene: TRBJ2-1
len: 14
v_gene: TRBV7-2
CDR3nt: TGTGCCAGCAGCTTGGACTCTAGTTACAATGAGCAGTTCTTC
CDR3aa: CASSLDSSYNEQFF

abundance: NA
d_gene: NA
j_gene: TRBJ2-1
len: 11
v_gene: TRBV20-1
CDR3nt: TGCAGTGCTAGAGAATTCAATGAGCAGTTCTTC
CDR3aa: CSAREFNEQFF

abundance: NA
d_gene: TRBD2
j_gene: TRBJ2-2
len: 17
v_gene: TRBV5-5
CDR3nt: TGTGCCAGCAGCGGACACCGGGGGGGATCTAGCACCGGGGAGCTGTTTTTT
CDR3aa: CASSGHRGGSSTGELFF

abundance: once
d_gene: NA
j_gene: TRBJ2-7
len: 12
v_gene: TRBV7-8
CDR3nt: TGTGCCAGCAGCGGGAGCTCCTACGAGCAGTACTTC
CDR3aa: CASSGSSYEQYF

abundance: NA
d_gene: TRBD1
j_gene: TRBJ1-5
len: 15
v_gene: TRBV2
CDR3nt: TGTGCCAGCAGTGAAGAGGGGGCGGGCAATCAGCCCCAGCATTTT
CDR3aa: CASSEEGAGNQPQHF

abundance: NA
d_gene: TRBD2
j_gene: TRBJ2-1
len: 16
v_gene: TRBV18
CDR3nt: TGTGCCAGCTCACCAACCCCTAGCGGGAGCCTCAATGAGCAGTTCTTC
CDR3aa: CASSPTPSGSLNEQFF

abundance: few
d_gene: NA
j_gene: TRBJ1-1
len: 11
v_gene: TRBV29-1
CDR3nt: TGCAGCGTCGGGAGAGGCACTGAAGCTTTCTTT
CDR3aa: CSVGRGTEAFF

abundance: NA
d_gene: NA
j_gene: TRBJ2-1
len: 15
v_gene: TRBV4-2
CDR3nt: TGTGCCAGCAGCCGTTCGGGGGAGTCCTACAATGAGCAGTTCTTC
CDR3aa: CASSRSGESYNEQFF

abundance: NA
d_gene: NA
j_gene: TRBJ1-1
len: 14
v_gene: TRBV5-1
CDR3nt: TGCGCCAGCAGCGTGACCGACAGGAACACTGAAGCTTTCTTT
CDR3aa: CASSVTDRNTEAFF

abundance: NA
d_gene: TRBD1
j_gene: TRBJ2-1
len: 15
v_gene: TRBV28
CDR3nt: TGTGCCAGCAGCCTCGGACAGGGGTCATACAATGAGCAGTTCTTC
CDR3aa: CASSLGQGSYNEQFF

abundance: NA
d_gene: NA
j_gene: TRBJ1-2
len: 13
v_gene: TRBV7-2
CDR3nt: TGTGCCAGCAGCCCAGGTGGGGTGGGTGGCTACACCTTC
CDR3aa: CASSPGGVGGYTF

abundance: NA
d_gene: NA
j_gene: TRBJ1-1
len: 16
v_gene: TRBV21-1
CDR3nt: TGTGCCAGCAGCAATGATTTAGCTACACTTCGCACTGAAGCTTTCTTT
CDR3aa: CASSNDLATLRTEAFF

abundance: NA
d_gene: NA
j_gene: TRBJ2-1
len: 14
v_gene: TRBV27
CDR3nt: TGTGCCAGCAGTTCAGGGAGGTCTGGCTATGAGCAGTTCTTC
CDR3aa: CASSSGRSGYEQFF

abundance: NA
d_gene: TRBD1
j_gene: TRBJ1-1
len: 15
v_gene: TRBV5-6
CDR3nt: TGTGCCAGCAGCTACCGGACAGGGATAAGCACTGAAGCTTTCTTT
CDR3aa: CASSYRTGISTEAFF

abundance: once
d_gene: NA
j_gene: TRBJ1-1
len: 12
v_gene: TRBV19
CDR3nt: TGTGCCAGTTGGGGATGGAACACTGAAGCTTTCTTT
CDR3aa: CASWGWNTEAFF

abundance: NA
d_gene: TRBD1
j_gene: TRBJ2-1
len: 13
v_gene: TRBV30
CDR3nt: TGTGCCTGGAGTGTGGGACAGTACAATGAGCAGTTCTTC
CDR3aa: CAWSVGQYNEQFF

abundance: NA
d_gene: NA
j_gene: TRBJ2-7
len: 14
v_gene: TRBV23-1
CDR3nt: TGCGCCAGCAGTCGGGGGGCCGGGGCCTACGAGCAGTACTTC
CDR3aa: CASSRGAGAYEQYF

abundance: NA
d_gene: NA
j_gene: TRBJ1-5
len: 13
v_gene: TRBV7-3
CDR3nt: TGTGCCAGCAGCAAGGACAGAAATCAGCCCCAGCATTTT
CDR3aa: CASSKDRNQPQHF

abundance: NA
d_gene: NA
j_gene: TRBJ2-2
len: 16
v_gene: TRBV5-4
CDR3nt: TGTGCCAGCAGCCCGACCTTCAGGGGCAACACCGGGGAGCTGTTTTTT
CDR3aa: CASSPTFRGNTGELFF

abundance: NA
d_gene: NA
j_gene: TRBJ1-3
len: 14
v_gene: TRBV2
CDR3nt: TGTGCCAGCTCCTTAGACAGTGCTGGAAACACCATATATTTT
CDR3aa: CASSLDSAGNTIYF

abundance: NA
d_gene: TRBD2
j_gene: TRBJ2-5
len: 16
v_gene: TRBV19
CDR3nt: TGTGCCAGTAGTATAAATTTCGGGGGGGCCAGTGAGACCCAGTACTTC
CDR3aa: CASSINFGGASETQYF

abundance: NA
d_gene: TRBD1
j_gene: TRBJ2-7
len: 13
v_gene: TRBV5-4
CDR3nt: TGTGCCAGCAGCGACGGGACAGGGGTAGAGCAGTACTTC
CDR3aa: CASSDGTGVEQYF

abundance: NA
d_gene: NA
j_gene: TRBJ1-5
len: 14
v_gene: TRBV4-1
CDR3nt: TGCGCCAGTTCGCTCTCGGGAGGCAATCAGCCCCAGCATTTT
CDR3aa: CASSLSGGNQPQHF

abundance: NA
d_gene: TRBD1
j_gene: TRBJ2-2
len: 14
v_gene: TRBV18
CDR3nt: TGTGCCAGCCCACGACAGGGGGACACCGGGGAGCTGTTTTTT
CDR3aa: CASPRQGDTGELFF

abundance: once
d_gene: NA
j_gene: TRBJ2-1
len: 15
v_gene: TRBV6-5
CDR3nt: TGTGCCAGCAGTTACTCGGTTGCCGGCTACATGGAGCAGTTCTTC
CDR3aa: CASSYSVAGYMEQFF

abundance: NA
d_gene: TRBD1
j_gene: TRBJ1-2
len: 13
v_gene: TRBV5-1
CDR3nt: TGCGCCAGCAGCCCGACAGGGGAGGTCGGCTACACCTTC
CDR3aa: CASSPTGEVGYTF

abundance: NA
d_gene: NA
j_gene: TRBJ2-3
len: 13
v_gene: TRBV7-9
CDR3nt: TGTGCCAGCAGCTTTACAGGCCCAGATACGCAGTATTTT
CDR3aa: CASSFTGPDTQYF

abundance: NA
d_gene: NA
j_gene: TRBJ1-1
len: 14
v_gene: TRBV7-6
CDR3nt: TGTGCCAGCAGCTTAGGGGTCTCGAACACTGAAGCTTTCTTT
CDR3aa: CASSLGVSNTEAFF

abundance: NA
d_gene: NA
j_gene: TRBJ1-3
len: 14
v_gene: TRBV6-5
CDR3nt: TGTGCCAGCAGTTCGACAGCTAAAGGAAACACCATATATTTT
CDR3aa: CASSSTAKGNTIYF

abundance: NA
d_gene: NA
j_gene: TRBJ1-1
len: 12
v_gene: TRBV19
CDR3nt: TGTGCCAGTAGTATAGACTTTTACACTGCTTTCTTT
CDR3aa: CASSIDFYTAFF

abundance: NA
d_gene: NA
j_gene: TRBJ2-5
len: 14
v_gene: TRBV7-2
CDR3nt: TGTGCCAGCAGCTTAGCGTGGGTGCGGGAGACCCAGTACTTC
CDR3aa: CASSLAWVRETQYF

abundance: NA
d_gene: TRBD2
j_gene: TRBJ2-1
len: 16
v_gene: TRBV14
CDR3nt: TGTGCCAGCAGCCAACGACTAGCGGCCTTCAACAATGAGCAGTTCTTC
CDR3aa: CASSQRLAAFNNEQFF